Following are 23 T cell receptor beta chains from one sample sequenced in a study of control samples from healthy donors and cancer patients. Sequencing used immunoSEQ multiplex PCR; TCRdb keeps in-frame clones, though not all of them. The sample holds about 120,000 clones, about 88% seen once. The sample taken for sequencing was blood. Receptor source: a woman in her seventies in good health.

In regard to this clone: The junction departs from the called germline gene at one end, perhaps through a read error. This chain connects TRBV7-3 to TRBJ2-5, with D perhaps matching TRBD1 or TRBD2 (5 bases each). Germline assignment: CDR1 SGHTA and CDR2 FQGTGA. There are 15 residues in the CDR3. CDR3 protein: CASSVTGPVGETQYF. The CDR3 nucleotides are TGTGCCAGCAGCGTAACGGGACCCGTGGGGGAGACCCAGTACTTC.

This sequence joins TRBV20-1 and TRBJ1-2; D gene unclear. Germline CDR1 reads DFQATT; CDR2 reads SNEGSKA (reference sequence). Trimming stripped 5 bases from V and 1 base from J, with 5 bases between. There are 11 residues in the CDR3. The CDR3 spells CSASDNYGYTF. The CDR3 coding sequence is TGCAGTGCTTCCGATAACTATGGCTACACCTTC.

This sequence joins TRBV19 and TRBJ1-2; D is uncertain. Germline CDR1 and CDR2: LNHDA and SQIVND (reference sequence). V lost 6 bases and J 1 base, leaving 9 bases between the germline ends. This CDR3 comprises 13 residues. CDR3 region: CASSPGFNYGYTF. The CDR3 nucleotides read TGTGCCAGTAGCCCGGGATTTAACTATGGCTACACCTTC.

The chain employs TRBV19 and TRBJ1-3; no clear D. Germline V gives CDR1 LNHDA, CDR2 SQIVND (reference sequence). The CDR3 contains 15 residues. V was pared by 5 bases and J by 0 bases, with 11 bases between. The chain's CDR3 is CASSWQADSGNTIYF. CDR3 DNA: TGTGCCAGTAGTTGGCAAGCAGACTCTGGAAACACCATATATTTT. Together with reference TRBV19 and TRBJ1-3, the CDR3 gives the full variable domain: DGGITQSPKYLFRKEGQNVTLSCEQNLNHDAMYWYRQDPGQGLRLIYYSQIVNDFQKGDIAEGYSVSREKKESFPLTVTSAQKNPTAFYLCASSWQADSGNTIYFGEGSWLTVV.

This chain connects TRBV4-1 to TRBJ2-1, with 13 bases that match TRBD2. This CDR3 region has 17 residues. V gave up 0 bases and J gave up 7 bases; unmatched junction bases: 6. Germline loops: CDR1 MGHRA, CDR2 YSYEKL. As DNA, the CDR3 is TGCGCCAGCAGCCAAGAGTTCGGGACTAGCGGGATAAATGAGCAGTTCTTC. Protein: CASSQEFGTSGINEQFF.

Only one count was recorded for this clone. V gene TRBV7-5 combines with J gene TRBJ1-1; TRBD1, the table's D call, lacks a check against the DNA. TRBV7-5 is an annotated pseudogene. The CDR3 is 11 amino acids. The CDR3 sequence: CARSFGPEAFF. The DNA for the CDR3 is TGTGCCAGAAGCTTTGGCCCTGAAGCTTTCTTT.

V gene TRBV29-1 combines with J gene TRBJ1-2; 8 nucleotides line up with TRBD1. Germline-derived CDR1 and CDR2 are SQVTM and ANQGSEA. The CDR3 is 13 residues long. Trimming at V came to 7 bases and at J to 4 bases, leaving 8 bases not matched to a gene. CDR3: CSAMDRAAYGYTF. The DNA of the CDR3 is TGCAGCGCCATGGACAGGGCTGCCTATGGCTACACCTTC. Full variable domain (outside the CDR3, taken from reference TRBV29-1 and TRBJ1-2): SAVISQKPSRDICQRGTSLTIQCQVDSQVTMMFWYRQQPGQSLTLIATANQGSEATYESGFVIDKFPISRPNLTFSTLTVSNMSPEDSSIYLCSAMDRAAYGYTFGSGTRLTVV.

J is TRBJ2-5 and V is TRBV12-3 or TRBV12-4, with 7 bases that match TRBD2. Trimming cost V 3 bases and J 4 bases; bases outside gene matches: 2. The CDR3 totals 13 residues. Here the CDR3 DNA reads TGTGCCAGCAGTTTCCCGGGGGGAGAGACCCAGTACTTC. It yields the protein CASSFPGGETQYF.

This chain uses TRBV7-8 with TRBJ1-1; D might be TRBD1 (5 bases). The CDR3 contains 14 residues. Per the germline V gene, CDR1 is SGHVS and CDR2 is FQNEAQ. With 7 bases removed from V and 5 bases from J, the gap between germline ends came to 17 bases. In nucleotides, the CDR3 is TGTGCCAGCACCCTCCACCCGGGGGGAACTGAAGCTTTCTTT. Encoded protein: CASTLHPGGTEAFF.

The V and J genes are TRBV6-4 and TRBJ2-2, with D perhaps assigned TRBD1 or TRBD2 (5 bases each). The CDR3 sequence is 12 residues long. The germline V and J ends were trimmed by 6 bases and 8 bases, with 10 bases remaining between them. The germline gives CDR1 MRHNA, CDR2 SNTAGT. The CDR3 protein is CASSSGTGELFF. The CDR3 nucleotides read TGTGCCAGCAGCTCAGGGACGGGGGAGCTGTTTTTT.

The genes are TRBV7-2 and TRBJ1-5; possibly TRBD1 for D (5 bases). CDR3 length: 13 amino acids. Germline CDR1 SGHTA, CDR2 FQGNSA. V dropped 1 base and J dropped 6 bases, with 7 bases sitting between them. CDR3 loop: CASSLGRGQPQHF. CDR3 in DNA: TGTGCCAGCAGCTTAGGGAGGGGTCAGCCCCAGCATTTT.

There are a few counts of this clone. CDR3 nucleotides: TGCGCCAGCAGCTTTACGGGACCTAACTACGAGCAGTACTTC. The encoded protein is CASSFTGPNYEQYF. J is TRBJ2-7 and V is TRBV5-1; either TRBD1 or TRBD2 may fit D (5 bases each). V was shortened by 2 bases and J by 3 bases, with 12 bases between the two germline ends. The germline V gene encodes CDR1 SGHRS and CDR2 YFSETQ. The CDR3 totals 14 residues.

As for this clone: Distinct nucleotide sequences in the sample also encode this CDR3. This rearrangement joins TRBV19 to TRBJ1-4, with D possibly TRBD1 on 5 matching bases. The germline CDR1 and CDR2 sequences are LNHDA and SQIVND (reference sequence). The CDR3 covers 17 residues. Trimming left V 0 bases short and J 1 base short, with 12 bases between. The CDR3 DNA sequence: TGTGCCAGTAGTATAGATGGGGGGGGTCGAACTAATGAAAAACTGTTTTTT. Translated, it gives CASSIDGGGRTNEKLFF.

CDR3: CAIGVDNTGELFF. The CDR3 bases are TGTGCCATCGGGGTGGATAACACCGGGGAGCTGTTTTTT. J is TRBJ2-2 and V is TRBV10-3; D gene unclear. The V and J ends lost 8 bases and 2 bases respectively, with 9 bases between them. This CDR3 has 13 amino acids. Germline lookup yields CDR1 ENHRY and CDR2 SYGVKD.

The chain carries TRBV6-5 and TRBJ1-5; perhaps TRBD1 as D (5 bases). Germline lookup yields CDR1 MNHEY and CDR2 SVGAGI. V lost 5 bases to trimming and J lost 6 bases, with 17 bases between them. The CDR3 has 15 amino acids. CDR3 nucleotide sequence: TGTGCCAGCAGTACAAGTGGGGGATTCGCTCAGCCCCAGCATTTT. Protein sequence: CASSTSGGFAQPQHF.

The chain uses TRBV6-5 and TRBJ1-2; D gene uncertain. Germline CDR1 reads MNHEY; CDR2 reads SVGAGI. The CDR3 loop spans 15 amino acids. The germline V and J ends were trimmed by 1 base and 8 bases, with 17 bases remaining between them. CDR3 region: CASSYLGGLNGGYTF. The CDR3 bases are TGTGCCAGCAGTTACTTGGGAGGGCTCAATGGGGGCTACACCTTC.

The CDR3 is CAITSRTSEGNEQFF. In DNA form, the CDR3 reads TGTGCCATCACCTCTCGGACTAGCGAGGGCAATGAGCAGTTCTTC. This rearrangement joins TRBV10-3 to TRBJ2-1; 9 bases align to TRBD2. Losses at the gene ends were 7 bases for V and 6 bases for J; bases not matched to a gene: 10. Germline V gene sequence: CDR1 ENHRY, CDR2 SYGVKD. The CDR3 is 15 amino acids.

The chain carries TRBV9 and TRBJ2-2, with TRBD2 as a possible D gene (5 bases). Germline V gene lookup returns CDR1 SGDLS and CDR2 YYNGEE. Trimming shortened V by 3 bases and J by 6 bases, and 9 bases separated the two germline ends. The CDR3 is 13 amino acids. The CDR3 here is CASSAGDSGELFF. In nucleotides, the CDR3 is TGTGCCAGCAGCGCCGGGGATTCCGGGGAGCTGTTTTTT.

The chain joins TRBV7-2 to TRBJ2-5; D is unresolved. CDR1 is SGHTA, CDR2 FQGNSA, per germline. This CDR3 spans 14 amino acids. The V end lost 3 bases, the J end lost 4 bases, and 12 bases lay between the germline ends. This CDR3 is CASSFGSAPETQYF. In DNA form, the CDR3 reads TGTGCCAGCAGCTTCGGGTCGGCCCCAGAGACCCAGTACTTC. The entire variable domain, with the rest obtained from reference TRBV7-2 and TRBJ2-5, is as follows: GAGVSQSPSNKVTEKGKDVELRCDPISGHTALYWYRQSLGQGLEFLIYFQGNSAPDKSGLPSDRFSAERTGGSVSTLTIQRTQQEDSAVYLCASSFGSAPETQYFGPGTRLLVL.

Here the CDR3 reads CASSLPTGAGPEAFF. The CDR3, as DNA: TGTGCCAGCAGCCTCCCGACAGGGGCAGGCCCTGAAGCTTTCTTT. The chain couples TRBV5-4 to TRBJ1-1; 8 nucleotides align to TRBD1. The junction had 11 bases not matched to a gene; V was cut back by 4 bases and J by 6 bases. Germline CDR1 reads SGHNT; CDR2 reads YYREEE (reference sequence). The CDR3 consists of 15 residues. The full variable domain, in which reference TRBV5-4 and TRBJ1-1 provide the parts outside the CDR3, is ETGVTQSPTHLIKTRGQQVTLRCSSQSGHNTVSWYQQALGQGPQFIFQYYREEENGRGNFPPRFSGLQFPNYSSELNVNALELDDSALYLCASSLPTGAGPEAFFGQGTRLTVV.

The rearrangement links TRBV7-9 to TRBJ1-5; D is uncertain. The CDR3 sequence is 17 residues long. CDR1 and CDR2 (germline): SEHNR, FQNEAQ (reference sequence). Trimming pared 5 bases from V and 4 bases from J, leaving 21 bases between. This chain's CDR3 is CASSPLGAGRSNQPQHF. The DNA for the CDR3 is TGTGCCAGCAGCCCCCTGGGAGCGGGCAGATCTAATCAGCCCCAGCATTTT.

Concerning this clone itself: This sample includes further DNA sequences coding for the same CDR3. The chain carries TRBV3-1 (or the pseudogene TRBV3-2) and TRBJ2-5, with 12 positions matching TRBD2. Trimming cost V 4 bases and J 13 bases; bases outside gene matches: 22. The CDR3 length is 18 residues. The germline V gene encodes CDR1 LGHDT and CDR2 YNNKEL (reference sequence). The DNA for the CDR3 is TGTGCCAGCAGCCTCACTTCCCGGGGGGGGGCTAGCGGGGGGGCCCCGTACTTC. Translated: CASSLTSRGGASGGAPYF.

The V call is TRBV11-2, the J call TRBJ1-4, with D possibly matching TRBD1 (5 bases). There are 15 residues in the CDR3. From germline, CDR1 is SGHAT and CDR2 FQNNGV. V was pared by 0 bases and J by 8 bases, with 13 bases between. The CDR3 region has the DNA TGTGCCAGCAGCTTAGAGGGGACCAGCCGAGAAAAACTGTTTTTT. It yields the protein CASSLEGTSREKLFF.